This T cell receptor beta chain was identified in a study of T cell responses to AZD1222 COVID-19 vaccine. Repertoires were generated with immunoSEQ multiplex PCR, while TCRdb's copy carries only in-frame clones and drops some. The table lists some 130,000 clones, 85% to 95% of them singletons. The CDR3 has 15 amino acids. In germline, CDR1 is MNHEY, CDR2 SMNVEV (reference sequence). The trim removed 0 bases at V and 5 bases at J, leaving 2 bases unmatched. This clonotype was obtained from an adult in good health. Sequences were derived from peripheral blood, sampled on day 0 of AZD1222 vaccination. The chain joins TRBV27 to TRBJ1-5; 9 positions match TRBD1. CDR3 coding DNA: TGTGCCAGCAGTTTATCGGGGACAGGGTATCAGCCCCAGCATTTT. Translation: CASSLSGTGYQPQHF.